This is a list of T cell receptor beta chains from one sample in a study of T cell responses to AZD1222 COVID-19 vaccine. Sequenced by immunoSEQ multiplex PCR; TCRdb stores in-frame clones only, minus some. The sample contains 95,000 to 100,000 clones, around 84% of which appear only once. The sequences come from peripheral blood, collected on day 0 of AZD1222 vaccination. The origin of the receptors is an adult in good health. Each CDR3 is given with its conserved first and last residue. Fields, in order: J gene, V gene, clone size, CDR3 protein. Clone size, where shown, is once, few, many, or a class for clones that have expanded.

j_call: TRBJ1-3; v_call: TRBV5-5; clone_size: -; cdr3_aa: CASSYRPGIGNTIYF
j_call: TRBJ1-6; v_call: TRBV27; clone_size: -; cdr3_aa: CASSFSNSPLHF
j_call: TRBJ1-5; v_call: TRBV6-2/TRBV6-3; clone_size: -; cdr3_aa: CASSGTDNQPQHF
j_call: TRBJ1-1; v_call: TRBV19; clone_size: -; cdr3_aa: CASSMLNTEAFF
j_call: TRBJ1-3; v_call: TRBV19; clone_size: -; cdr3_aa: CASSSTVDSGNTIYF
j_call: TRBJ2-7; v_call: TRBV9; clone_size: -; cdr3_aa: CASSGLDKSEQYF
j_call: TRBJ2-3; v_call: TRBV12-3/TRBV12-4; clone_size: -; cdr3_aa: CASSLKGTDTQYF
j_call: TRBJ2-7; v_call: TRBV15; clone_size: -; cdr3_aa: CATSEPGQGALGQYF
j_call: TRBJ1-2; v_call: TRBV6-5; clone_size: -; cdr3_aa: CASSKESNYGYTF
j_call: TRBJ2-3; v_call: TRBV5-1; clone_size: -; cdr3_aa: CASSLGQGEDADTQYF
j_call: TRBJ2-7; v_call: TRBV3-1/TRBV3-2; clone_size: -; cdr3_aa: CASSQGTGGYEQYF
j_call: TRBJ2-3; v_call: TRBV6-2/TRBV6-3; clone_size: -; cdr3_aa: CASSYSGSSTDTQYF
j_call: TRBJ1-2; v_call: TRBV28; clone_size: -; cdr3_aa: CASNKPGQGNYGYTF
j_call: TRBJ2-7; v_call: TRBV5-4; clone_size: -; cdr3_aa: CASSVQGALEQYF
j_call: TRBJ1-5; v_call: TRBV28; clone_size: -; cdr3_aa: CASRPDRGQPQHF
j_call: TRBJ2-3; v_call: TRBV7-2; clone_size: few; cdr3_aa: CASSGGVTGTDTQYF
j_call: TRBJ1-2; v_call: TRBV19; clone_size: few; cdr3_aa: CASSSGQASYGYTF
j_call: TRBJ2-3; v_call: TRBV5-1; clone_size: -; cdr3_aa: CASSPGRVRATDTQYF
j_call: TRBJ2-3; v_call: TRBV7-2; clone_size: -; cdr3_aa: CASSRAGTSGTDTQYF
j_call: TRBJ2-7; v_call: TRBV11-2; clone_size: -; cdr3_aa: CASSPGLAGIYEQYF
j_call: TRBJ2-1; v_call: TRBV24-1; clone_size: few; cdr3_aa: CATSVRTSGHYNEQFF
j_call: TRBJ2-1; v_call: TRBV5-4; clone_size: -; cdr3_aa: CASNLRGNEQFF
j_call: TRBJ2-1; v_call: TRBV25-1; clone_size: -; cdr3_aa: CASSDTRDRPVFF
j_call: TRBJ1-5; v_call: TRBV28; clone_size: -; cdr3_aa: CASITVQGNQPQHF
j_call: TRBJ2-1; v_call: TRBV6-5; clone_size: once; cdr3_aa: CASSRQGAHNEQFF
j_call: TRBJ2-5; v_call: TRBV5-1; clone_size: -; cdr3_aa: CASSAPTGGGGQETQYF
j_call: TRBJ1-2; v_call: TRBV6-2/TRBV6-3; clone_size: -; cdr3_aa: CASSHSPGFGYTF
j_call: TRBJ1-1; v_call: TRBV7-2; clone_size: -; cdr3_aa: CASSLVAGEETFF
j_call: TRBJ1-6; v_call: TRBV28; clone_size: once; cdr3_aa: CASSAQSGSSYNSPLHF
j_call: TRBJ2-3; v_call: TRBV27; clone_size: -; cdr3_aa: CASSGTSGRDTQYF
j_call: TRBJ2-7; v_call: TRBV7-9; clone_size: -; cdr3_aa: CASSAGLAGYEQYF
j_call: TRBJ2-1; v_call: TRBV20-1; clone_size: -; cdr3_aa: CSARRNAEQFF